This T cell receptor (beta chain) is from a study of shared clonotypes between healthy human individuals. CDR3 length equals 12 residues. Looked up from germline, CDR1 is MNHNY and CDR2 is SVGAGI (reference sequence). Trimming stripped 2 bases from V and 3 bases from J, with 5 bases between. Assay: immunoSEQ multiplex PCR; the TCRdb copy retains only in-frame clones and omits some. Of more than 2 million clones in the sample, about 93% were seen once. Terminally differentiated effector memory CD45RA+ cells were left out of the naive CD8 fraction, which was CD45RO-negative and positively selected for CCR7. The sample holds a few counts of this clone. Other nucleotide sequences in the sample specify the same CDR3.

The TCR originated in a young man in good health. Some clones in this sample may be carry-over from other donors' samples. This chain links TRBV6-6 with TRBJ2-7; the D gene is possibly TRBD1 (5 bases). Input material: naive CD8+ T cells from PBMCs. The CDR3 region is CASSYDSYEQYF. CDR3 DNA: TGTGCCAGCAGTTACGACAGCTACGAGCAGTACTTC.